The next 32 T cell receptor beta chains were all read from a single sample in a study of blood T cell repertoires in COVID-19 (dated by TCRdb to about 2020). The library was obtained by the immunoSEQ multiplex PCR assay. Not all clones reach the TCRdb copy of this immuneACCESS table, which keeps in-frame sequences only. Checked studies attribute under half of the gap to unresolved V genes and leave the rest unexplained. The table for this sample lists about 62,000 clones; approximately 90% of them were counted only once. The ten largest make up 18% of the sample. Material for sequencing was peripheral blood. These receptors were taken from a woman aged 55-70 years with COVID-19, enrolled during active disease.

The chain combines TRBV5-4 with TRBJ2-3; no reliable D call. Looked up from germline, CDR1 is SGHNT and CDR2 is YYREEE (reference sequence). The CDR3 has 12 residues. The ends were cut back, 4 bases at V and 1 base at J, with 4 bases in the middle. This CDR3 reads CASSLRTDTQYF. CDR3 bases: TGTGCCAGCAGCCTTCGCACAGATACGCAGTATTTT.

The genes are TRBV18 and TRBJ2-2, with 7 bases that match TRBD1. V was pared by 5 bases and J by 5 bases, with 5 bases of the junction left unmatched. Germline CDR1 reads KGHSH; CDR2 reads LQKENI. The CDR3 length is 14 residues. The CDR3 nucleotides are TGTGCCAGCTCATCGCGGACAGGAACCGGGGAGCTGTTTTTT. Residues: CASSSRTGTGELFF.

V usage is TRBV3-1 (or the pseudogene TRBV3-2) and J usage is TRBJ2-7, with 8 positions matching TRBD2. V dropped 0 bases and J dropped 4; count of bases not matched to a gene: 20. The V gene's germline CDR1 is LGHDT and CDR2 YNNKEL (reference sequence). The CDR3 runs 20 residues. The CDR3 bases are TGTGCCAGCAGCCAAGATATGGGCGGGACCACTAGCGGATCCTTATACGAGCAGTACTTC. It is translated as CASSQDMGGTTSGSLYEQYF.

The chain combines TRBV28 with TRBJ2-2; TRBD1 agrees at 7 bases. CDR3 length: 18 amino acids. The germline V gene encodes CDR1 MDHEN and CDR2 SYDVKM. The trim removed 1 base at V and 0 bases at J, leaving 8 bases unmatched. The CDR3 protein is CASSLFLWDSSNTGELFF. In DNA form, the CDR3 reads TGTGCCAGCAGTTTATTTCTTTGGGACAGCTCGAACACCGGGGAGCTGTTTTTT.

The gene calls are TRBV9 and TRBJ2-2; D might be TRBD2 (6 bases). V gave up 0 bases and J gave up 5 bases, with 11 bases separating them. Germline CDR1 and CDR2: SGDLS and YYNGEE. This CDR3 has 15 residues. The CDR3 sequence is CASSVGSSVTGELFF. CDR3 nucleotide sequence: TGTGCCAGCAGCGTAGGATCTAGCGTAACCGGGGAGCTGTTTTTT.

The rearrangement links TRBV25-1 to TRBJ1-2, with D unclear. This CDR3 comprises 10 residues. From germline, CDR1 is MGHDK and CDR2 SYGVNS. V was trimmed by 3 bases and J by 7 bases, leaving 3 bases between them. The CDR3 coding sequence is TGTGCCAGCAGTGACCTTGGCTACACCTTC. Translating gives CASSDLGYTF.

The sample holds a few counts of this clone. The rearrangement uses TRBV7-2 and TRBJ1-1; 11 bases map to TRBD1. V lost 4 bases and J lost 4; bases outside the gene matches: 5. The CDR3 length is 15 residues. CDR1 and CDR2 (germline): SGHTA, FQGNSA. CDR3 amino acids: CASSYRTGGTTEAFF. DNA of the CDR3: TGTGCCAGCAGCTATCGGACAGGGGGCACCACTGAAGCTTTCTTT. Full variable domain (remainder filled in from reference TRBV7-2 and TRBJ1-1): GAGVSQSPSNKVTEKGKDVELRCDPISGHTALYWYRQSLGQGLEFLIYFQGNSAPDKSGLPSDRFSAERTGGSVSTLTIQRTQQEDSAVYLCASSYRTGGTTEAFFGQGTRLTVV.

The J gene is TRBJ1-2, the V gene TRBV5-1, with 9 nucleotides matching TRBD1. Trimming took 2 bases from V and 6 from J; bases not matched to a gene: 5. CDR1 SGHRS and CDR2 YFSETQ come from the germline V gene. The CDR3 is 14 amino acids. The CDR3 sequence: CASSLKGQGNGYTF. DNA for the CDR3: TGCGCCAGCAGCTTAAAAGGACAGGGGAATGGCTACACCTTC.

CDR3 in amino acids: CASSRITTNEKLFF. CDR3 DNA: TGTGCCAGTAGCAGGATCACAACTAATGAAAAACTGTTTTTT. This chain uses TRBV19 with TRBJ1-4; D gene unclear. The germline V gene encodes CDR1 LNHDA and CDR2 SQIVND (reference sequence). V lost 6 bases and J lost 0, with 8 bases in between. The CDR3 consists of 14 residues.

The rearrangement links TRBV11-3 to TRBJ1-1; D is ambiguous. The ends were cut back, 1 base at V and 0 bases at J, with 3 bases in the middle. This CDR3 comprises 13 residues. CDR1 is SGHNT and CDR2 is YENEEA in the germline V gene. CDR3 bases: TGTGCCAGCAGCTTAGGAGTGAACACTGAAGCTTTCTTT. It is translated as CASSLGVNTEAFF.

Concerning this clone: At one end, the junction sequence differs from germline, possibly due to a read error. The chain recombines TRBV9 with TRBJ1-6; the match to TRBD1 covers 7 bases. This CDR3 has 15 amino acids. Germline V gene sequence: CDR1 SGDLS, CDR2 YYNGEE. The CDR3 DNA sequence: TGTGCCAGCACCGCGTCCGGACAGGCGATTCCCCATCAACCCTTT. This sequence encodes CASTASGQAIPHQPF.

This clone was picked up one time. J is TRBJ1-6 and V is TRBV18; D might be TRBD1 (5 bases). The CDR3 loop spans 16 amino acids. The germline gives CDR1 KGHSH, CDR2 LQKENI. Deletions cut 2 bases from V and 6 bases from J, with 14 bases between. The CDR3 DNA reads as TGTGCCAGCTCACCAAGACGGGCAGGGATTAATTCACCCCTCCACTTT. This translates into CASSPRRAGINSPLHF.

The chain has TRBV29-1 and TRBJ1-1; 8 bases line up with TRBD1. CDR1 is SQVTM, CDR2 ANQGSEA, per germline. This CDR3 comprises 13 residues. Trimming cost V 5 bases and J 1 base; bases outside gene matches: 3. The CDR3 loop is CSVRDRQNTEAFF. In nucleotides, the CDR3 is TGCAGCGTTCGGGACAGGCAGAACACTGAAGCTTTCTTT.

The V call is TRBV6-2 or TRBV6-3, the J call TRBJ2-5, with 8 nucleotides matching TRBD2. Unmatched junction bases numbered 2, after V lost 4 bases and J lost 4 bases. The CDR3 has 13 amino acids. In germline, CDR1 is MNHEY, CDR2 SVGEGT. This CDR3 reads CASSLLAVETQYF. The DNA of the CDR3 is TGTGCCAGCAGTTTACTAGCGGTAGAGACCCAGTACTTC.

The chain has TRBV7-4 and TRBJ1-5, with a weak D call TRBD1 (5 bases). The CDR3 consists of 15 residues. CDR1 and CDR2 (germline): SGHVT, SQSDAQ. V lost 5 bases, J lost 7 bases, and 18 bases lay in between. The CDR3 reads CASSNPRSGGQPQHF. The CDR3 DNA reads TGTGCCAGCAGCAATCCTCGAAGCGGGGGACAGCCCCAGCATTTT. The full variable domain, in which reference TRBV7-4 and TRBJ1-5 provide the parts outside the CDR3, is GAGVSQSPRYKVAKRGRDVALRCDSISGHVTLYWYRQTLGQGSEVLTYSQSDAQRDKSGRPSGRFSAERPERSVSTLKIQRTEQGDSAVYLCASSNPRSGGQPQHFGDGTRLSIL.

This chain links TRBV30 with TRBJ2-2; TRBD2 matches at 8 bases. The germline V gene encodes CDR1 GTSNPN and CDR2 SVGIG (reference sequence). The CDR3 contains 15 residues. V was clipped by 4 bases and J by 1 base; unmatched bases: 5. DNA for the CDR3: TGTGCCTGGACTCGACTAGCGAGGAACACCGGGGAGCTGTTTTTT. Protein: CAWTRLARNTGELFF.

The rearrangement links TRBV5-4 to TRBJ1-1; weak D call: TRBD1 (6 bases). This CDR3 has 14 residues. Germline V gene data show CDR1 as SGHNT and CDR2 as YYREEE (reference sequence). Trimming removed 0 bases from V and 5 bases from J, with 11 bases in between. CDR3 region: CASSLVGAGTEAFF. The CDR3 DNA follows: TGTGCCAGCAGCTTGGTGGGGGCCGGGACTGAAGCTTTCTTT.

CDR3 protein: CASSLTVPNSPLHF. CDR3 DNA sequence: TGTGCCAGCAGCCTGACAGTCCCGAATTCACCCCTCCACTTT. The chain has TRBV11-1 and TRBJ1-6, with D maybe TRBD1 (5 bases). Germline values: CDR1 SGHAT, CDR2 FQDESV (reference sequence). This CDR3 region has 14 residues. The germline V and J ends were trimmed by 5 bases and 7 bases, with 12 bases remaining between them.

The V call is TRBV7-9, the J call TRBJ1-6, with 7 bases identical to TRBD1. Germline V gene sequence: CDR1 SEHNR, CDR2 FQNEAQ (reference sequence). After removal of 4 bases from V and 5 bases from J, the junction contained 11 bases not matched to a gene. The CDR3 consists of 17 residues. This chain's CDR3 is CASSSSTGLGNNSPLHF. The DNA of the CDR3 is TGTGCCAGCAGCTCATCGACAGGGCTAGGAAATAATTCACCCCTCCACTTT.

The J gene is TRBJ1-2, the V gene TRBV7-3; possible D gene TRBD1, 6 bases. This CDR3 has 13 residues. Trimming stripped 5 bases from V and 2 bases from J, with 9 bases between. Germline V gene data show CDR1 as SGHTA and CDR2 as FQGTGA. CDR3 sequence reads: CASSPQGNYGYTF. The CDR3 coding sequence is TGTGCCAGCAGCCCACAGGGAAACTATGGCTACACCTTC.

This chain uses TRBV24-1 with TRBJ2-5; 11 bases fit TRBD2. V shed 4 bases and J 6 bases; nucleotides not matched to a gene: 9. The germline gives CDR1 KGHDR, CDR2 SFDVKD. CDR3 length equals 16 residues. Here the CDR3 DNA reads TGTGCCACCAGTGACCCGGGGACTAGCGGTTGGAAGACCCAGTACTTC. Protein product: CATSDPGTSGWKTQYF.

The chain links TRBV10-2 to TRBJ1-2; possible D gene TRBD1, 5 bases. The germline V gene encodes CDR1 WSHSY and CDR2 SAAADI. This CDR3 contains 13 residues. Between the trimmed V and J ends, which lost 3 bases and 8 bases, there was a span of 13 bases. The CDR3 here is CASSDSGIWGYTF. CDR3 DNA sequence: TGCGCCAGCAGTGATTCAGGGATTTGGGGCTACACCTTC.

The rearrangement uses TRBV10-1 and TRBJ1-1; 7 bases line up with TRBD1. CDR1 is WNHNN, CDR2 SYGVQD, per germline (reference sequence). The CDR3 totals 13 residues. With 5 bases clipped from V and 4 bases from J, the junction kept 4 bases outside the gene matches. This chain's CDR3 is CASSRGLGTEAFF. The CDR3 DNA reads as TGCGCCAGCAGTAGGGGGCTCGGCACTGAAGCTTTCTTT.

This clone was seen a handful of times. The chain couples TRBV10-1 to TRBJ2-7; D is possibly TRBD1 (6 bases). In germline, CDR1 is WNHNN, CDR2 SYGVQD (reference sequence). The CDR3 totals 13 residues. Trimming took off 2 bases at V and 2 bases at J, with 7 bases between the two ends. Written as DNA, the CDR3 is TGCGCCAGCAGTGAGAAGGGGGCCTACGAGCAGTACTTC. Amino acids: CASSEKGAYEQYF.

The V and J genes are TRBV5-1 and TRBJ2-1; 7 bases are a match to TRBD1. Germline CDR1 is SGHRS and CDR2 is YFSETQ. J lost 5 bases, V lost 4 bases, and 6 bases had no gene match. This CDR3 spans 14 amino acids. The CDR3, as DNA: TGCGCCAGCAGCAGGGGACAGAGTAACAATGAGCAGTTCTTC. It yields the protein CASSRGQSNNEQFF.

The sample holds one count of this clone. The chain has TRBV3-1 (or the pseudogene TRBV3-2) and TRBJ2-7; 7 bases align to TRBD1. Trimming took 4 bases from V and 5 from J; bases not matched to a gene: 2. Germline V gives CDR1 LGHDT, CDR2 YNNKEL (reference sequence). This CDR3 has 12 amino acids. The CDR3 coding sequence is TGTGCCAGCAGCCCCGACAGGGACGAGCAGTACTTC. Its translation: CASSPDRDEQYF.

The rearrangement uses TRBV7-2 and TRBJ2-7; TRBD2 agrees at 14 bases. Germline values: CDR1 SGHTA, CDR2 FQGNSA. The V gene end was trimmed by 1 base and the J gene end by 6 bases; junction bases not matched to a gene: 5. The length of the CDR3 is 16 residues. CDR3 in DNA: TGTGCCAGCAGCTTAGGACTAGCGGGAGGGCAGGGCGAGCAGTACTTC. Amino acids: CASSLGLAGGQGEQYF.

The rearrangement joins TRBV19 to TRBJ2-3; possible D gene TRBD2, 6 bases. Germline CDR1 LNHDA, CDR2 SQIVND (reference sequence). Trimming stripped 4 bases from V and 0 bases from J, with 14 bases between. The CDR3 extends over 16 amino acids. The CDR3: CASSSLAVESTDTQYF. The DNA of the CDR3 is TGTGCCAGTAGTAGTTTAGCGGTCGAAAGCACAGATACGCAGTATTTT.

CDR3 protein: CASSREGTSGYNEQFF. In DNA form, the CDR3 reads TGTGCCAGCAGCCGTGAAGGAACTAGCGGGTACAATGAGCAGTTCTTC. The rearrangement uses TRBV7-8 and TRBJ2-1; 9 bases align to TRBD2. With 5 bases clipped from V and 4 bases from J, the junction kept 9 bases outside the gene matches. CDR1 is SGHVS and CDR2 is FQNEAQ in the germline V gene. This CDR3 comprises 16 residues. The whole variable domain, filled in from reference TRBV7-8 and TRBJ2-1, reads GAGVSQSPRYKVAKRGQDVALRCDPISGHVSLFWYQQALGQGPEFLTYFQNEAQLDKSGLPSDRFFAERPEGSVSTLKIQRTQQEDSAVYLCASSREGTSGYNEQFFGPGTRLTVL.

J is TRBJ1-1 and V is TRBV6-6; D unclear. Germline V CDR1 and CDR2: MNHNY, SVGAGI (reference sequence). This CDR3 contains 14 residues. V lost 6 bases and J 4 bases, leaving 15 bases between the germline ends. The CDR3 reads CASSPHNVFTEAFF. As DNA, the CDR3 is TGTGCCAGCAGCCCCCACAACGTCTTCACTGAAGCTTTCTTT.

This clone was seen only once. The chain joins TRBV6-2 or TRBV6-3 to TRBJ1-5, with a tentative D call TRBD1 (6 bases). Germline V CDR1 and CDR2: MNHEY, SVGEGT. Trimming took 0 bases from V and 4 from J, leaving 13 bases between them. This CDR3 region has 16 residues. CDR3 residues: CASSYSAGERNQPQHF. The CDR3 DNA is TGTGCCAGCAGTTACTCGGCAGGGGAGAGAAATCAGCCCCAGCATTTT.

The J gene is TRBJ2-5, the V gene TRBV4-1; D gene uncertain. The germline V gene encodes CDR1 MGHRA and CDR2 YSYEKL. Trimming took off 0 bases at V and 5 bases at J, with 10 bases between the two ends. The CDR3 contains 14 residues. The CDR3 DNA reads TGCGCCAGCAGCCAAGAGCAGTTGAGGGAGACCCAGTACTTC. This translates into CASSQEQLRETQYF.